Reported below is one T cell receptor (beta chain). Its specificity is unknown. This specimen comes from a study of OX40 agonist ivuxolimab in advanced cancers. Study information: Patients treated during dose escalation were battling hepatocellular carcinoma, melanoma, renal cell or head and neck cancer. Cohort: approximately 83% men, mean age 60, aged about 20 to 90.

CDR3 length: 17 amino acids. The junction had 12 bases not matched to a gene; V was cut back by 3 bases and J by 2 bases. Germline V CDR1 and CDR2: SGDLS, YYNGEE. Study-level findings and limits: Patients with a partial response at 0.1-3.0 mg/kg had among the lowest clonal expansion. In CD8+ T cells, expanded clones were on average more numerous than in CD4+.

Profiling relied on immunoSEQ multiplex PCR, and the TCRdb table lists in-frame clones only, not all of them. Found here are tens of thousands of clones, around 90% of them singletons; the top ten hold about 12%. The material sequenced was CD4+ or CD8+ T cells sorted from blood, taken in a trial of the OX40 agonist ivuxolimab. The chain is built from TRBV9 and TRBJ2-3; TRBD2 aligns across 7 bases. The origin of this receptor is an adult with an advanced solid tumor such as melanoma, head and neck, liver or kidney cancer. CDR3 nucleotide sequence: TGTGCCAGCAGCGGTGGGCCGAAGCGGGGAATCACAGATACGCAGTATTTT. It encodes CASSGGPKRGITDTQYF.